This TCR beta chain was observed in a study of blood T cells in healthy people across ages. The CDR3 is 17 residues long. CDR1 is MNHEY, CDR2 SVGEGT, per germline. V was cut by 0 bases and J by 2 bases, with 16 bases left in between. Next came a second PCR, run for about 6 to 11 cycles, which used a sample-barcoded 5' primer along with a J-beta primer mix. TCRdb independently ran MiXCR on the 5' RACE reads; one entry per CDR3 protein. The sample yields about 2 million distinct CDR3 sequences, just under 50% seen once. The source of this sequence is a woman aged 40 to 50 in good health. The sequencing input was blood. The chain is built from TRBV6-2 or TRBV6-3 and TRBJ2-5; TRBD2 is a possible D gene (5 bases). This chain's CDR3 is CASSYSIIGVNQETQYF. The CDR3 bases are TGTGCCAGCAGTTACTCGATTATCGGGGTAAATCAAGAGACCCAGTACTTC.